The rows below give T cell receptor beta chains drawn from one sample of a study of T cells after posttransplantation cyclophosphamide. This table comes from immunoSEQ multiplex PCR, and its TCRdb copy is limited to in-frame clones, with some not included. The sample has some 2,000 clones, none seen only once. The sample was PBMCs, taken 86 days after allogeneic stem cell transplant with posttransplant cyclophosphamide. These receptors all come from a female patient aged 60 or older who received an allogeneic stem cell transplant from a related donor and was CMV-positive. Some T cells may be supplied by the graft donor. CDR3s include the opening cysteine and the closing phenylalanine or tryptophan. Each record gives: clone size, J gene, V gene, D gene, CDR3 DNA, CDR3 protein. A D gene is named only where the DNA matches it firmly. The size field reads how often the clone was seen (once, few, many) or a class if it is expanded.

abundance: medium-sized
j_gene: TRBJ2-1
v_gene: TRBV7-8
d_gene: TRBD2
CDR3nt: TGTGCCAGCAGCGTCGGGGGGTTTGGAGGCAATGAGCAGTTCTTC
CDR3aa: CASSVGGFGGNEQFF

abundance: many
j_gene: TRBJ1-1
v_gene: TRBV7-6
d_gene: TRBD1
CDR3nt: TGTGCCAGCAGCCTGGACAGGGGGGACACTGAAGCTTTCTTT
CDR3aa: CASSLDRGDTEAFF

abundance: many
j_gene: TRBJ2-2
v_gene: TRBV9
d_gene: -
CDR3nt: TGTGCCAGCAACCGAAGGGGGGGCGACACCGGGGAGCTGTTTTTT
CDR3aa: CASNRRGGDTGELFF

abundance: many
j_gene: TRBJ2-7
v_gene: TRBV12-3/TRBV12-4
d_gene: -
CDR3nt: TGTGCCAGCAGAGGGGGAGGCGCGGGCGAGCAGTACTTC
CDR3aa: CASRGGGAGEQYF

abundance: medium-sized
j_gene: TRBJ1-2
v_gene: TRBV7-9
d_gene: -
CDR3nt: TGTGCCAGCAGCTTAGCGCAGGCAGGAACCTATGGCTACACCTTC
CDR3aa: CASSLAQAGTYGYTF

abundance: medium-sized
j_gene: TRBJ2-5
v_gene: TRBV6-5
d_gene: -
CDR3nt: TGTGCCAGCAGTTACTCGTCAGGACTCCAGTACTTC
CDR3aa: CASSYSSGLQYF

abundance: medium-sized
j_gene: TRBJ2-1
v_gene: TRBV7-8
d_gene: -
CDR3nt: TGTGCCAGCAGCTTTAGATCGACCTACAATGAGCAGTTCTTC
CDR3aa: CASSFRSTYNEQFF

abundance: many
j_gene: TRBJ1-2
v_gene: TRBV28
d_gene: -
CDR3nt: TGTGCCAGCAGTTTGGGACAAAACTATGGCTACACCTTC
CDR3aa: CASSLGQNYGYTF

abundance: many
j_gene: TRBJ2-3
v_gene: TRBV14
d_gene: TRBD1
CDR3nt: TGTGCCAGCAGCCAAGAGTATTCATTCGGTTGGACAGGGTCCCGCCCCTCCACAGATACGCAGTATTTT
CDR3aa: CASSQEYSFGWTGSRPSTDTQYF

abundance: medium-sized
j_gene: TRBJ2-7
v_gene: TRBV2
d_gene: -
CDR3nt: TGTGCCAGCAGTAGGGGCTATGAGCAGTACTTC
CDR3aa: CASSRGYEQYF

abundance: many
j_gene: TRBJ1-2
v_gene: TRBV4-1
d_gene: TRBD1
CDR3nt: TGCGCCAGCAGCCACGCGGACAGGGTTGATGGCTACACCTTC
CDR3aa: CASSHADRVDGYTF

abundance: many
j_gene: TRBJ2-4
v_gene: TRBV7-2
d_gene: TRBD2
CDR3nt: TGTGCCAGCAGCCCAGGACTAGCGGGGGGTTTGCTAGCCAAAAACATTCAGTACTTC
CDR3aa: CASSPGLAGGLLAKNIQYF

abundance: many
j_gene: TRBJ1-2
v_gene: TRBV7-9
d_gene: TRBD1
CDR3nt: TGTGCCAGCAGCCAAGGACAGGGGGACTATGGCTACACCTTC
CDR3aa: CASSQGQGDYGYTF

abundance: many
j_gene: TRBJ1-2
v_gene: TRBV2
d_gene: TRBD1
CDR3nt: TGTGCCAGCAGCCGTCGGACAGGGGCTAACTATGGCTACACCTTC
CDR3aa: CASSRRTGANYGYTF

abundance: many
j_gene: TRBJ2-7
v_gene: TRBV4-2
d_gene: -
CDR3nt: TGTGCCAGCAGCCAAGATCGTTGGGGCAACGAGCAGTACTTC
CDR3aa: CASSQDRWGNEQYF

abundance: medium-sized
j_gene: TRBJ2-3
v_gene: TRBV12-3/TRBV12-4
d_gene: TRBD1
CDR3nt: TGTGCCAGCAGTTTAGCAGGGACAGGCACAGATACGCAGTATTTT
CDR3aa: CASSLAGTGTDTQYF

abundance: many
j_gene: TRBJ1-1
v_gene: TRBV6-5
d_gene: -
CDR3nt: TGTGCCAGCAGCCCAACAGGGTGGTATACTGAAGCTTTCTTT
CDR3aa: CASSPTGWYTEAFF

abundance: medium-sized
j_gene: TRBJ2-7
v_gene: TRBV12-5
d_gene: TRBD1
CDR3nt: TGTGCTAGTGGTCCCGGACAGGGCTCCTACGAGCAGTACTTC
CDR3aa: CASGPGQGSYEQYF

abundance: many
j_gene: TRBJ2-2
v_gene: TRBV19
d_gene: -
CDR3nt: TGTGCCAGTAGACGGTCCCACACCGGGGAGCTGTTTTTT
CDR3aa: CASRRSHTGELFF

abundance: medium-sized
j_gene: TRBJ2-1
v_gene: TRBV18
d_gene: -
CDR3nt: TGTGCCAGCTCACTCAAACCTAGCGCGACGCTAGAAAATGAGCAGTTCTTC
CDR3aa: CASSLKPSATLENEQFF

abundance: medium-sized
j_gene: TRBJ2-7
v_gene: TRBV12-3/TRBV12-4
d_gene: -
CDR3nt: TGTGCCAGCAGGGCAACTAACTCCTACGAGCAGTACTTC
CDR3aa: CASRATNSYEQYF

abundance: few
j_gene: TRBJ2-5
v_gene: TRBV15
d_gene: TRBD2
CDR3nt: TGTGCCACCAGCAGGGAAGGACTAGCCCCGCGAGAGACCCAGTACTTC
CDR3aa: CATSREGLAPRETQYF